Below are 25 T cell receptor beta chains sequenced from a single sample in a study of OX40 agonist ivuxolimab in advanced cancers. The repertoire was sequenced with immunoSEQ multiplex PCR; TCRdb's copy has only in-frame clones and lacks some. This sample has tens of thousands of clones, with roughly nine tenths found just once. This specimen was CD4+ or CD8+ T cells sorted from blood, taken in a trial of the OX40 agonist ivuxolimab. These receptors came from an adult with an advanced solid tumor such as melanoma, head and neck, liver or kidney cancer.

The chain couples TRBV28 to TRBJ1-5, with 9 bases aligning to TRBD1. CDR3 size: 15 residues. Losses at the gene ends were 7 bases for V and 3 bases for J; bases not matched to a gene: 7. The germline CDR1 and CDR2 sequences are MDHEN and SYDVKM. For the CDR3, the DNA is TGTGCCAGCACCCCATTACAGGGGGCCAATCAGCCCCAGCATTTT. It yields the protein CASTPLQGANQPQHF.

V gene TRBV18 combines with J gene TRBJ2-7; D is unresolved. The CDR3 contains 15 residues. V gave up 3 bases and J gave up 2 bases, with 14 bases separating them. CDR1 is KGHSH, CDR2 LQKENI, per germline. CDR3 DNA: TGTGCCAGCTCACCTCCTGTTCAGACCGCCTACGAGCAGTACTTC. This codes for CASSPPVQTAYEQYF.

With respect to this clone: One end of the junction fails to match germline, which may point to a read error. The rearrangement links TRBV6-1 to TRBJ2-7; D is perhaps TRBD1 or TRBD2 (5 bases each). The CDR3 consists of 12 residues. Per the germline V gene, CDR1 is MNHNS and CDR2 is SASEGT. This chain's CDR3 is CASIGDGYEQYF. For the CDR3, the DNA is TGTGCTAGCATAGGGGACGGTTACGAGCAGTACTTC.

The chain recombines TRBV21-1 with TRBJ2-1. TRBV21-1 is a pseudogene. The CDR3 sequence is 15 residues long. The DNA for the CDR3 is TGTGCCAGCACCGGGACCGACAGCTCCTACAATGAGCAGTTCTTC. It specifies CASTGTDSSYNEQFF.

Regarding this clone: At one boundary the junction diverges from the germline segment, which might be a read error. J is TRBJ1-1 and V is TRBV30; 8 bases are a match to TRBD1. The germline V gene encodes CDR1 GTSNPN and CDR2 SVGIG (reference sequence). The CDR3 sequence is 13 residues long. CDR3 bases: TGTGCTTGGAGGGGATCTGGACAGGGAAAAGCTTTCTTT. This translates into CAWRGSGQGKAFF.

The J gene is TRBJ1-2, the V gene TRBV6-1, with 8 bases matching TRBD1. V was clipped by 6 bases and J by 1 base; unmatched bases: 7. The CDR3 totals 15 residues. Germline V gene data show CDR1 as MNHNS and CDR2 as SASEGT. The CDR3 is CASRGTGHINYGYTF. The CDR3 region has the DNA TGTGCCAGCAGGGGGACAGGCCACATTAACTATGGCTACACCTTC.

The chain employs TRBV5-4 and TRBJ1-3, with D possibly being TRBD1 (5 bases). Trimming cost V 4 bases and J 0 bases, with 17 bases left between them. There are 17 residues in the CDR3. Germline assignment: CDR1 SGHNT and CDR2 YYREEE (reference sequence). CDR3 loop: CASSLPGYGHSGNTIYF. As DNA, the CDR3 is TGTGCCAGCAGCCTGCCAGGGTATGGACACTCTGGAAACACCATATATTTT.

The table lists this clone with a few counts. The chain recombines TRBV13 with TRBJ1-5; TRBD1 matches at 9 bases. There are 15 residues in the CDR3. Looked up from germline, CDR1 is PRHDT and CDR2 is FYEKMQ (reference sequence). V trimming: 3 bases; J trimming: 4 bases; junction bases outside the gene matches: 4. DNA of the CDR3: TGTGCCAGCAGCTTGGGGGACAGGGTTAATCAGCCCCAGCATTTT. Translation: CASSLGDRVNQPQHF.

This rearrangement joins TRBV6-1 to TRBJ2-1, with D possibly being TRBD1 (5 bases). Per the germline V gene, CDR1 is MNHNS and CDR2 is SASEGT. V was pared by 1 base and J by 4 bases, with 14 bases between. There are 16 residues in the CDR3. The CDR3 is CASSEEGRAPYNEQFF. CDR3 bases: TGTGCCAGCAGTGAAGAGGGCAGGGCCCCTTACAATGAGCAGTTCTTC.

The V gene is TRBV5-1, the J gene TRBJ1-2; 10 bases agree with TRBD1. Trimming removed 4 bases from V and 4 bases from J; junction bases left unmatched: 7. The CDR3 is made up of 15 amino acids. CDR1 and CDR2 from the germline V gene are SGHRS and YFSETQ. The CDR3 nucleotides read TGCGCCAGCAGCCCATCGACAGGGGGCACCTATGGCTACACCTTC. Translated: CASSPSTGGTYGYTF.

V usage is TRBV2 and J usage is TRBJ2-3; D call uncertain. The V and J ends lost 5 bases and 1 base respectively, with 19 bases between them. CDR3 length: 17 residues. Germline values: CDR1 SNHLY, CDR2 FYNNEI. The CDR3 loop is CASSKHLLRQGTDTQYF. CDR3 nucleotides: TGTGCCAGCAGTAAACATTTACTAAGGCAGGGCACAGATACGCAGTATTTT.

V gene TRBV11-2 combines with J gene TRBJ2-5, with 10 bases identical to TRBD2. The germline gives CDR1 SGHAT, CDR2 FQNNGV. The CDR3 is 20 residues long. With V trimmed by 0 bases and J by 5 bases, 18 bases remained unmatched. The CDR3: CASSLDASGSITAFRETQYF. The CDR3 DNA sequence: TGTGCCAGCAGCTTAGATGCTAGCGGGAGTATTACGGCTTTCCGGGAGACCCAGTACTTC.

V and J are TRBV5-1 and TRBJ2-7, with 9 bases aligning to TRBD2. The CDR3 runs 15 residues. Germline V gene lookup returns CDR1 SGHRS and CDR2 YFSETQ. V trimming: 0 bases; J trimming: 6 bases; junction bases outside the gene matches: 7. CDR3 coding DNA: TGCGCCAGCAGCTTGGCGGCTAGCGGGATGGGCGAGCAGTACTTC. Encoded protein: CASSLAASGMGEQYF.

This clone appeared once. CDR3 sequence reads: CASSSRGIRQETQYF. The CDR3 DNA is TGTGCCAGCAGCTCGAGGGGAATAAGGCAAGAGACCCAGTACTTC. The chain combines TRBV5-6 with TRBJ2-5; D may be TRBD1 or TRBD2 (5 bases each). Trimming took 3 bases from V and 2 from J, leaving 14 bases between them. This CDR3 has 15 amino acids. Germline V gene lookup returns CDR1 SGHDT and CDR2 YYEEEE.

This chain uses TRBV11-3 with TRBJ1-2; possibly TRBD1 for D (5 bases). The CDR3 contains 15 residues. CDR1 is SGHNT and CDR2 is YENEEA in the germline V gene. The V and J ends lost 5 bases and 0 bases respectively, with 13 bases between them. DNA for the CDR3: TGTGCCAGCAGCCGTATCCCGGACACTAACTATGGCTACACCTTC. Translated, it gives CASSRIPDTNYGYTF.

The chain carries TRBV5-1 and TRBJ1-2, with TRBD1 as a possible D gene (6 bases). CDR1 SGHRS and CDR2 YFSETQ come from the germline V gene. Trimming removed 0 bases from V and 6 bases from J, with 12 bases in between. There are 14 residues in the CDR3. The CDR3 nucleotides read TGCGCCAGCAGCTTGGACAGGGCGGCGCATGGCTACACCTTC. This translates into CASSLDRAAHGYTF.

V and J are TRBV19 and TRBJ1-1; TRBD1 matches 9 bases. The V gene's germline CDR1 is LNHDA and CDR2 SQIVND (reference sequence). V was clipped by 6 bases and J by 5 bases; unmatched bases: 10. This CDR3 spans 15 amino acids. Here the CDR3 DNA reads TGTGCCAGTAGATCACAGGGGGCAGGAAGGACTGAAGCTTTCTTT. Translation gives CASRSQGAGRTEAFF. Full variable domain (missing parts from reference TRBV19 and TRBJ1-1): DGGITQSPKYLFRKEGQNVTLSCEQNLNHDAMYWYRQDPGQGLRLIYYSQIVNDFQKGDIAEGYSVSREKKESFPLTVTSAQKNPTAFYLCASRSQGAGRTEAFFGQGTRLTVV.

V gene TRBV19 combines with J gene TRBJ1-5, with 7 positions matching TRBD1. The germline CDR1 and CDR2 sequences are LNHDA and SQIVND (reference sequence). This CDR3 has 15 amino acids. Trimming took 3 bases from V and 3 from J; bases not matched to a gene: 5. CDR3 coding DNA: TGTGCCAGTAGTATTTCACAGGGGAACAATCAGCCCCAGCATTTT. Translating it yields CASSISQGNNQPQHF.

The chain uses TRBV2 and TRBJ2-2; 11 bases map to TRBD1. This CDR3 has 15 amino acids. After removal of 8 bases from V and 6 bases from J, the junction contained 8 bases not matched to a gene. Germline CDR1 SNHLY, CDR2 FYNNEI. In nucleotides, the CDR3 is TGTGCCAGCTTGGGACAGGGGGTAGTTTCCGGGGAGCTGTTTTTT. Its protein is CASLGQGVVSGELFF.

The rearrangement uses TRBV7-8 and TRBJ1-5, with D perhaps TRBD1 (6 bases). Germline-derived CDR1 and CDR2 are SGHVS and FQNEAQ. Trimming stripped 0 bases from V and 2 bases from J, with 8 bases between. This CDR3 has 15 amino acids. The CDR3 DNA follows: TGTGCCAGCAGCTTAGCGCAGGGGCGCAATCAGCCCCAGCATTTT. Its translation is CASSLAQGRNQPQHF.

CDR3 amino acids: CASSPYIGLYEQYF. DNA of the CDR3: TGTGCCAGCAGTCCTTACATCGGGTTATACGAGCAGTACTTC. The chain joins TRBV28 to TRBJ2-5; no definite D call. The J call may be incorrect, as the DNA end agrees better with TRBJ2-7. Germline lookup yields CDR1 MDHEN and CDR2 SYDVKM. The CDR3 is 14 amino acids.

This clone was counted a few times. The chain couples TRBV4-1 to TRBJ2-1, with D perhaps TRBD1 or TRBD2 (6 bases each). Deletions cut 2 bases from V and 7 bases from J, with 21 bases between. The CDR3 has 17 amino acids. Germline-derived CDR1 and CDR2 are MGHRA and YSYEKL. CDR3 sequence: CASSQLPGGTFGNEQFF. In DNA form, the CDR3 reads TGCGCCAGCAGCCAACTACCTGGGGGGACATTTGGTAATGAGCAGTTCTTC.

J is TRBJ1-1 and V is TRBV5-4, with 7 bases that match TRBD1. The V segment lost 4 bases and the J segment 5 bases; nucleotides outside the gene matches: 11. CDR1 is SGHNT and CDR2 is YYREEE in the germline V gene (reference sequence). CDR3 size: 15 residues. CDR3 coding DNA: TGTGCCAGCAGCCTGAAAACAGGGGTTGGAACTGAAGCTTTCTTT. It specifies CASSLKTGVGTEAFF.

This chain connects TRBV5-1 to TRBJ2-2; TRBD2 aligns across 7 bases. The CDR3 is 16 amino acids. Germline V lookup: CDR1 SGHRS, CDR2 YFSETQ. V shed 4 bases and J 0 bases; nucleotides not matched to a gene: 6. CDR3 DNA sequence: TGCGCCAGCAGCCTGACCAGCGGGACGAACACCGGGGAGCTGTTTTTT. It specifies CASSLTSGTNTGELFF.

The CDR3 sequence is CASSFLDRGTGYTF. In DNA form, the CDR3 reads TGTGCCAGCAGTTTTCTTGACAGGGGAACTGGCTACACCTTC. V is TRBV28 and J is TRBJ1-2, with 8 bases that match TRBD1. The CDR3 totals 14 residues. V lost 3 bases and J lost 7; bases outside the gene matches: 7. Germline CDR1 is MDHEN and CDR2 is SYDVKM.